The T cell receptor (beta chain) described here comes from a study of T cells in Graves' hyperthyroidism and ophthalmopathy. Study information: Before any treatment, at initial diagnosis, peripheral blood was collected.

Those with hyperthyroidism were 18 to 65 years old, newly diagnosed, and ill for under 2 months. Diagnoses were made from clinical symptoms, serum measures (thyroxine and TRAb), thyroid ultrasound and orbital computed tomography. Trimming removed 1 base at V and 0 bases at J, with 13 bases between. This CDR3 is built from 17 residues. Germline V gene lookup returns CDR1 LNHDA and CDR2 SQIVND (reference sequence). RNA transcripts served as the template for amplifying TCR beta CDR3 regions. During a first-round RT-PCR of the TCR CDR3, the HTBI primer set was used. TCRdb reprocessed the multiplex PCR reads with MiXCR, giving one entry per CDR3 protein. The sample has about 560,000 distinct CDR3 sequences, 16% seen once. This clonotype was seen a few times. Its antigen is as yet unknown. The study's findings and limits: Appearing also in blood were most of the thyroid clonotypes expanded above 0.001.

The TCR was taken from a woman aged 18-29 years with Graves' hyperthyroidism. The chain combines TRBV19 with TRBJ2-1; D is perhaps TRBD1 or TRBD2 (5 bases each). The specimen was blood. CDR3: CASSIAKLGGSYNEQFF. The CDR3 nucleotides are TGTGCCAGTAGTATAGCGAAGCTTGGGGGCTCCTACAATGAGCAGTTCTTC.